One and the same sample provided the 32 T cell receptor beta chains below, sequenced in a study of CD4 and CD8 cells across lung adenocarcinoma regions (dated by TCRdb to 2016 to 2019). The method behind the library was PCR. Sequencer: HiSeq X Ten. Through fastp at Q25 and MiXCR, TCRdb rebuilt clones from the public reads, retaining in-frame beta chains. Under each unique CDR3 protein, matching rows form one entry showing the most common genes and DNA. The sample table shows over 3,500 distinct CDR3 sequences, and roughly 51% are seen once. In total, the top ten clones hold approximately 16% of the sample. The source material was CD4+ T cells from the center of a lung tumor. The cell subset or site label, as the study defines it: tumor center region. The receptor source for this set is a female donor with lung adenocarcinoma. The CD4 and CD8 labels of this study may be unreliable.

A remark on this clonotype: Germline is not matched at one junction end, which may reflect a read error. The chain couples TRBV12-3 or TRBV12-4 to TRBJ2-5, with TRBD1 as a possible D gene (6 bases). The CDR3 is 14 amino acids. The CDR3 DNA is TGTGCGGGCAGTGGGGGCCGGGTCCGAGAGACCCAGTACTTT. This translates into CAGSGGRVRETQYF.

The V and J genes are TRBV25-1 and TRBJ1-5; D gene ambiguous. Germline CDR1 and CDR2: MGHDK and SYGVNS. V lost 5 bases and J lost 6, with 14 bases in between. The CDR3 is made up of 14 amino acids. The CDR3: CASSRTEDGQPQHF. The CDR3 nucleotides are TGTGCCAGCAGTCGAACAGAGGACGGTCAGCCCCAGCATTTT. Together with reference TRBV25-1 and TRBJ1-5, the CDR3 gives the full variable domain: EADIYQTPRYLVIGTGKKITLECSQTMGHDKMYWYQQDPGMELHLIHYSYGVNSTEKGDLSSESTVSRIRTEHFPLTLESARPSHTSQYLCASSRTEDGQPQHFGDGTRLSIL.

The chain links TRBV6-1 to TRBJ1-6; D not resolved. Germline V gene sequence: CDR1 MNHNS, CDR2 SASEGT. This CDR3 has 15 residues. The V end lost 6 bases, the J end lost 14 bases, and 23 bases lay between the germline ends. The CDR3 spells CASSRGVIIPFTLHF. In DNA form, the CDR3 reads TGTGCCAGCAGCCGCGGGGTGATAATTCCCTTCACCCTCCACTTT.

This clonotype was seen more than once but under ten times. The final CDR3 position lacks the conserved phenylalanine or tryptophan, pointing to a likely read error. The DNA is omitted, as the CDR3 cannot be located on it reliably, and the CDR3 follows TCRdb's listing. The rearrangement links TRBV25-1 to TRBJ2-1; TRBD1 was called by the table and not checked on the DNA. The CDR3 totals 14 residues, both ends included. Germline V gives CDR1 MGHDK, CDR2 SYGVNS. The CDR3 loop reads CASSEQGSVGMGPA.

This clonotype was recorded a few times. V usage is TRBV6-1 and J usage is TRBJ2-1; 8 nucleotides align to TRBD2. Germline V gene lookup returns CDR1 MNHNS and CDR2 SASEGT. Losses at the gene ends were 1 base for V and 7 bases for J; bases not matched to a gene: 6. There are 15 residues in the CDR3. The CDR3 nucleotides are TGTGCCAGCAGTGAAGTAGCGGGAAATGAAAATGAGCAGTTCTTC. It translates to CASSEVAGNENEQFF.

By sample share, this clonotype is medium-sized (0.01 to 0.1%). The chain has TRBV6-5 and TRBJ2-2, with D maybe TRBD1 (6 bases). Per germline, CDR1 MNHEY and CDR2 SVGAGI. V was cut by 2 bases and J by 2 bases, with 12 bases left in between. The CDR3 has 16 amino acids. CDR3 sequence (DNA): TGTGCCAGCAGTTACGGCTCGGGACAAAACACCGGGGAGCTGTTTTTT. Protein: CASSYGSGQNTGELFF.

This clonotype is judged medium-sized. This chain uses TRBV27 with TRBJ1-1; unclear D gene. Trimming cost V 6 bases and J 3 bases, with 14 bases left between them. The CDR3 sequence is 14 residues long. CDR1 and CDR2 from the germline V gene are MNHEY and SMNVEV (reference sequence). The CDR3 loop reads CASSLLGDDTEAFF. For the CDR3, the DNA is TGTGCCAGCAGCCTCCTCGGGGATGACACTGAAGCTTTCTTT.

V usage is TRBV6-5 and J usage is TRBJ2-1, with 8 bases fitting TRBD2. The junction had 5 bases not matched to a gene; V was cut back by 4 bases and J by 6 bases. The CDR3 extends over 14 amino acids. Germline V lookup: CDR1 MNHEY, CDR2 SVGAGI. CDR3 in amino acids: CASSLGLVSNEQFF. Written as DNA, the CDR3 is TGTGCCAGCAGTTTGGGACTAGTTTCCAATGAGCAGTTCTTC.

The CDR3, as DNA: TGTGCCAGCAAGGTCACAGATACGCAGTATTTT. This encodes CASKVTDTQYF. The chain employs TRBV6-1 and TRBJ2-3; D uncertain. Germline lookup yields CDR1 MNHNS and CDR2 SASEGT. The CDR3 covers 11 residues. The V end lost 7 bases, the J end lost 2 bases, and 4 bases lay between the germline ends.

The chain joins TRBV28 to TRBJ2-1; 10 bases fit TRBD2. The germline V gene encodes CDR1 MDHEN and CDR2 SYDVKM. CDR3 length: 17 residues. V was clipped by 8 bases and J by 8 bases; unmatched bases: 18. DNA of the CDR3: TGTGCCAGCCAGGCTAGCGGGAGTTCGGGCTGGGGCGATGAGCAGTTCTTC. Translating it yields CASQASGSSGWGDEQFF.

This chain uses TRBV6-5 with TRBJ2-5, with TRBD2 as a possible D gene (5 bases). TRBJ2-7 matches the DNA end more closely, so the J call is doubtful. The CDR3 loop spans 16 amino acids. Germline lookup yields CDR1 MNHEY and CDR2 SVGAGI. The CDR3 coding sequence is TGTGCCAGCAGTTACTCGGCTAATACGGGGACCTACGAGCAGTACTTC. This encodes CASSYSANTGTYEQYF.

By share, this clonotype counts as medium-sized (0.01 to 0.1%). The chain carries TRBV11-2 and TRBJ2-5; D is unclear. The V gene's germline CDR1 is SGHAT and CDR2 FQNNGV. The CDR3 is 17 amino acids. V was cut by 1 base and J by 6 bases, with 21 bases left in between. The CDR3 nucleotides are TGTGCCAGCAGCTTAGCCTCCGCCGGGCCTACACCAAAGACCCAGTACTTC. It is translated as CASSLASAGPTPKTQYF.

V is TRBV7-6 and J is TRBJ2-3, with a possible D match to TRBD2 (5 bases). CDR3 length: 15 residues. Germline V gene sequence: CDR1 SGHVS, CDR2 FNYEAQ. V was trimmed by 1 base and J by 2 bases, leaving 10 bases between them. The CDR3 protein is CASSLGTFSTDTQYF. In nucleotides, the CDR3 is TGTGCCAGCAGCTTAGGGACTTTTTCCACAGATACGCAGTATTTT.

CDR3 loop: CASSVPGRTAEQFF. Here the CDR3 DNA reads TGTGCCAGCAGTGTTCCAGGGAGGACGGCTGAGCAGTTCTTC. This chain joins TRBV25-1 and TRBJ2-1, with D perhaps TRBD2 (6 bases). With 4 bases removed from V and 9 bases from J, the gap between germline ends came to 16 bases. The germline gives CDR1 MGHDK, CDR2 SYGVNS. The CDR3 contains 14 residues.

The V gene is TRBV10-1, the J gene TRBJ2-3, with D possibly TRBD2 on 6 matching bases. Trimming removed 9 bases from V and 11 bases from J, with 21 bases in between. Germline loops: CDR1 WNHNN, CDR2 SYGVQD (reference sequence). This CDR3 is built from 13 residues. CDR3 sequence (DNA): TGCGCCAGGGGGGAGGCAGGGAAAGACATGCAGTATTTT. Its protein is CARGEAGKDMQYF.

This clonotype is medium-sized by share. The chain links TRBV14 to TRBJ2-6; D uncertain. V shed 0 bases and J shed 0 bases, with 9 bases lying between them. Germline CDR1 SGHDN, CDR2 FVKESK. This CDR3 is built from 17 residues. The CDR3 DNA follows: TGTGCCAGCAGCCAAGATTTCGGCTTCTCTGGGGCCAACGTCCTGACTTTC. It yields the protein CASSQDFGFSGANVLTF. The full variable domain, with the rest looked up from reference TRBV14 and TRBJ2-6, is EAGVTQFPSHSVIEKGQTVTLRCDPISGHDNLYWYRRVMGKEIKFLLHFVKESKQDESGMPNNRFLAERTGGTYSTLKVQPAELEDSGVYFCASSQDFGFSGANVLTFGAGSRLTVL.

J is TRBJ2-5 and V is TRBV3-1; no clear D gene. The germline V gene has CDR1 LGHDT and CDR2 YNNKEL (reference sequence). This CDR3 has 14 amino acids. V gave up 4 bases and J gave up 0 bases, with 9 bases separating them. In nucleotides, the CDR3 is TGTGCCAGCAGCCCGTCGACATACCAAGAGACCCAGTACTTC. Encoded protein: CASSPSTYQETQYF.

CDR3 sequence reads: CAGGGDTETQYF. In DNA form, the CDR3 reads TGCGCCGGGGGGGGTGACACAGAGACCCAGTATTTT. The chain has TRBV10-1 and TRBJ2-3; 7 positions agree with TRBD2. J gave up 12 bases and V 11 bases, and 14 bases lay outside the gene matches. The germline gives CDR1 WNHNN, CDR2 SYGVQD (reference sequence). CDR3 length: 12 residues.

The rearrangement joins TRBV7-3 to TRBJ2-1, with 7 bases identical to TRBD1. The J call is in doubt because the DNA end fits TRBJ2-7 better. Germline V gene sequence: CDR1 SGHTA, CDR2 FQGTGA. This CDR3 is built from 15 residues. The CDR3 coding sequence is TGTGCCAGCAGCTTAGAGGGGACAGTTCCTTACGAGCAGTACTTC. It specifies CASSLEGTVPYEQYF.

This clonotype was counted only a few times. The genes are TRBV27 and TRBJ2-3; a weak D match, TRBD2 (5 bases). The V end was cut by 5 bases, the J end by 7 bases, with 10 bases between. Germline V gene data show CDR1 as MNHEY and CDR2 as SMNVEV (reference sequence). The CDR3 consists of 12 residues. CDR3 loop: CASSQSGNTQYF. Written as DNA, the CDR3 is TGTGCCAGCAGTCAGAGCGGTAATACGCAGTATTTT.

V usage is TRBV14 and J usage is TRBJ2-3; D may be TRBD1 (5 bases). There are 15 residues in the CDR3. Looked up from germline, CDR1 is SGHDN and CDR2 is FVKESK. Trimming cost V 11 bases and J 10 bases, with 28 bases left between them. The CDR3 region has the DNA TGTGCCCTGAGCCACCAACAGGTGGGCACCGAGGCGCAGTATTTT. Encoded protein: CALSHQQVGTEAQYF.

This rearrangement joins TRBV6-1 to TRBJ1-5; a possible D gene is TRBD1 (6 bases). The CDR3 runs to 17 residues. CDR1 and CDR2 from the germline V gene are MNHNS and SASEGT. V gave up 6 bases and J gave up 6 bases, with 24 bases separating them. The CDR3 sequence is CASSLSRPQGRSQPQHF. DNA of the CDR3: TGTGCCAGCAGCCTCAGCCGACCTCAGGGGAGAAGTCAGCCCCAGCATTTT.

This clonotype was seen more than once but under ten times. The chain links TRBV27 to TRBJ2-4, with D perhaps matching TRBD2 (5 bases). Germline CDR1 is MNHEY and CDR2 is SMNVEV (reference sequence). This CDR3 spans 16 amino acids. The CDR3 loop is CAYRGERERAKNTQYF. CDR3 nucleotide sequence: TGTGCGTATAGAGGTGAGAGGGAACGTGCCAAAAACACCCAGTACTTC.

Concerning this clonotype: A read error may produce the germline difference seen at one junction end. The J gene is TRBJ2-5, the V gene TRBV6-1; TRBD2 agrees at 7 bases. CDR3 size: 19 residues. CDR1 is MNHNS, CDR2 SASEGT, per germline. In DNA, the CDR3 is TGTGCCAGCAGTGAAGCTCGATTCCCGGGAGGCCTAGACCAAAAGACTCAGTACTTC. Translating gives CASSEARFPGGLDQKTQYF.

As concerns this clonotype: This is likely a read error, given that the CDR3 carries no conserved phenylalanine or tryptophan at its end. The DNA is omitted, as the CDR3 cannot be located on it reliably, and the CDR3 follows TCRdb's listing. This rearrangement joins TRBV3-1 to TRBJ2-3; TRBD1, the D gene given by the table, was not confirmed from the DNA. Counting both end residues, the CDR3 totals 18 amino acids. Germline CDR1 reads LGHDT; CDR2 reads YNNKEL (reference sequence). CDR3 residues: CASSHDFRGQERTNTQTS.

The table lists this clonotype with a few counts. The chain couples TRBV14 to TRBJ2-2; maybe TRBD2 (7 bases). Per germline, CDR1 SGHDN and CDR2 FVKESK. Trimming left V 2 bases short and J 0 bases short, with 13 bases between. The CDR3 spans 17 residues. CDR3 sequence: CASSQWRGGSNTGELFF. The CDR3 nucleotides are TGTGCCAGCAGCCAATGGAGGGGGGGTTCGAACACCGGGGAGCTGTTTTTT.

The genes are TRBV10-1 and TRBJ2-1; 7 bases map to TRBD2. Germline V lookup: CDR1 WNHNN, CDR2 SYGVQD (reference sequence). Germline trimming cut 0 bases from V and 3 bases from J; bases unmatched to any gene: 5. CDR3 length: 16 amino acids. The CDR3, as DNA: TGCGCCAGCAGTGAGTCTGCTAGCGGTAACTACAATGAGCAGTTCTTC. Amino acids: CASSESASGNYNEQFF.

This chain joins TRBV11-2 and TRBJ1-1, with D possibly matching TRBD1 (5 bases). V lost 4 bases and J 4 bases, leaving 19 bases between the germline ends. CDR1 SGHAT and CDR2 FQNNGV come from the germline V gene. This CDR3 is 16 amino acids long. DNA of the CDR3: TGTGCCAGCAGCTCACCATCCGGGGGGGGGGGCACTGAAGCTTTCTTT. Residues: CASSSPSGGGGTEAFF. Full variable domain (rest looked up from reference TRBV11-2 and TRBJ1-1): EAGVAQSPRYKIIEKRQSVAFWCNPISGHATLYWYQQILGQGPKLLIQFQNNGVVDDSQLPKDRFSAERLKGVDSTLKIQPAKLEDSAVYLCASSSPSGGGGTEAFFGQGTRLTVV.

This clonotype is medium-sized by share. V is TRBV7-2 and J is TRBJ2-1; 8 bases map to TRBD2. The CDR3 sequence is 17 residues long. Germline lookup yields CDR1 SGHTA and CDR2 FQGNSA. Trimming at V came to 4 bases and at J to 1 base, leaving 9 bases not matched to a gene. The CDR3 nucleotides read TGTGCCAGCAGCTCCCCAGGAGGCGGGAGGTCCTACAATGAGCAGTTCTTC. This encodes CASSSPGGGRSYNEQFF.

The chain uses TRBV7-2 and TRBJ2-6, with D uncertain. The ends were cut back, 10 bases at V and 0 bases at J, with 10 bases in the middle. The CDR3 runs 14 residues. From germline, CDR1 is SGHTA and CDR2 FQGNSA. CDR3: CANPSASGANVLTF. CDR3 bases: TGTGCCAACCCCTCCGCCTCTGGGGCCAACGTCCTGACTTTC.

The CDR3 loop is CASSYSQGLEQFF. DNA of the CDR3: TGTGCCAGCAGTTACTCCCAGGGGCTTGAGCAGTTCTTC. V gene TRBV6-5 combines with J gene TRBJ2-1, with a possible D match to TRBD1 (6 bases). The CDR3 spans 13 residues. In germline, CDR1 is MNHEY, CDR2 SVGAGI. The ends were cut back, 0 bases at V and 9 bases at J, with 9 bases in the middle.

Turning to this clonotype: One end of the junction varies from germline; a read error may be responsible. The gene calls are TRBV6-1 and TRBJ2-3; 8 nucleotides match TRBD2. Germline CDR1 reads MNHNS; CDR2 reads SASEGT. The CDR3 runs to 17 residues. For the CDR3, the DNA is TGTGCCAGCAGCCAGGGTCTAGCGGGCGGAGACCCAGATACGCAGTATTTC. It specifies CASSQGLAGGDPDTQYF.